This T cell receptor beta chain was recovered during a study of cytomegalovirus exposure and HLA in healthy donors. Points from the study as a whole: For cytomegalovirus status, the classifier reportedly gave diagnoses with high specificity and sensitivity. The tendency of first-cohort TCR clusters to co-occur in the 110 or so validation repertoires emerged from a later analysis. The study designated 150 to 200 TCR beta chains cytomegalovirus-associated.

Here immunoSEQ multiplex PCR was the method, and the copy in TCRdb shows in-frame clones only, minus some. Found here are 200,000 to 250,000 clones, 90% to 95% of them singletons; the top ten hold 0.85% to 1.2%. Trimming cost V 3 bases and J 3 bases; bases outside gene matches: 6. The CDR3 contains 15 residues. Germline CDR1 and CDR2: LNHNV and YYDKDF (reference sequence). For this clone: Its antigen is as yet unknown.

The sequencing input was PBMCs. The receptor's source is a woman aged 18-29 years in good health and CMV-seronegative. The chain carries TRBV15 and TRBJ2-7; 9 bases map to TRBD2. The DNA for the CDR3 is TGTGCCACCAGCAGGGGGGGTAGCGGGAGCTACGAGCAGTACTTC. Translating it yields CATSRGGSGSYEQYF.